These 19 T cell receptor beta chains were sequenced from one sample in a study of blood T cell repertoires in COVID-19. Clones were sequenced by immunoSEQ multiplex PCR, and TCRdb holds only the in-frame ones, with some missing. The table records 130,000 to 150,000 clones, 80% to 90% of them present only once. The specimen was peripheral blood. The receptors here all came from a woman aged 55 to 70 with COVID-19, enrolled during active disease.

This rearrangement joins TRBV2 to TRBJ1-5; 7 nucleotides align to TRBD1. This CDR3 is built from 15 residues. The V and J ends lost 6 bases and 1 base, in that order; junction bases with no gene match: 6. Germline V gene data show CDR1 as SNHLY and CDR2 as FYNNEI. CDR3 in DNA: TGTGCCAGCAGAGGGACAGTGACCAGCAATCAGCCCCAGCATTTT. This codes for CASRGTVTSNQPQHF.

This chain connects TRBV24-1 to TRBJ2-7; 9 bases align to TRBD1. Looked up from germline, CDR1 is KGHDR and CDR2 is SFDVKD. V gave up 4 bases and J gave up 3 bases; unmatched junction bases: 15. CDR3 length: 18 amino acids. CDR3 sequence reads: CATSERYTGGKLLYEQYF. For the CDR3, the DNA is TGTGCCACCAGTGAAAGATACACAGGGGGCAAACTCCTCTACGAGCAGTACTTC.

This chain joins TRBV19 and TRBJ1-6; TRBD1 matches at 10 bases. Trimming cost V 6 bases and J 10 bases; bases outside gene matches: 18. The CDR3 totals 18 residues. Germline assignment: CDR1 LNHDA and CDR2 SQIVND (reference sequence). The CDR3 region is CASRFGTGTGAMGSPLHF. The CDR3 nucleotides are TGTGCCAGTAGATTCGGGACCGGGACAGGGGCCATGGGGTCACCCCTCCACTTT. Full variable domain (remainder filled in from reference TRBV19 and TRBJ1-6): DGGITQSPKYLFRKEGQNVTLSCEQNLNHDAMYWYRQDPGQGLRLIYYSQIVNDFQKGDIAEGYSVSREKKESFPLTVTSAQKNPTAFYLCASRFGTGTGAMGSPLHFGNGTRLTVT.

This CDR3 reads CASSSNPGGEQYF. As DNA, the CDR3 is TGTGCCAGCAGCTCTAACCCAGGGGGCGAGCAGTACTTC. This chain uses TRBV11-1 with TRBJ2-7; TRBD1 aligns across 7 bases. The CDR3 totals 13 residues. V shed 4 bases and J 6 bases; nucleotides not matched to a gene: 6. Germline CDR1 SGHAT, CDR2 FQDESV (reference sequence).

The chain joins TRBV6-5 to TRBJ2-1; 8 nucleotides line up with TRBD1. Per germline, CDR1 MNHEY and CDR2 SVGAGI. V trimming: 6 bases; J trimming: 8 bases; junction bases outside the gene matches: 12. The CDR3 spans 15 residues. The CDR3 sequence: CASRRTGTRTDEQFF. Written as DNA, the CDR3 is TGTGCCAGCAGGAGGACAGGGACCCGGACCGATGAGCAGTTCTTC.

This chain uses TRBV5-1 with TRBJ1-5; D is unclear. Between the trimmed V and J ends, which lost 4 bases and 0 bases, there was a span of 8 bases. CDR1 is SGHRS, CDR2 YFSETQ, per germline. The CDR3 runs to 14 residues. In nucleotides, the CDR3 is TGCGCCAGCAGCCCCGGGGATAGCAATCAGCCCCAGCATTTT. This translates into CASSPGDSNQPQHF. Using reference TRBV5-1 and TRBJ1-5 for the parts outside the CDR3, the full variable domain is KAGVTQTPRYLIKTRGQQVTLSCSPISGHRSVSWYQQTPGQGLQFLFEYFSETQRNKGNFPGRFSGRQFSNSRSEMNVSTLELGDSALYLCASSPGDSNQPQHFGDGTRLSIL.

The chain is built from TRBV19 and TRBJ2-3; 11 bases agree with TRBD2. The CDR3 totals 17 residues. The germline CDR1 and CDR2 sequences are LNHDA and SQIVND (reference sequence). The V gene end was trimmed by 3 bases and the J gene end by 3 bases; junction bases not matched to a gene: 8. In nucleotides, the CDR3 is TGTGCCAGTAGTATGGGAGTAGCGGGGGGGCCGACAGATACGCAGTATTTT. Protein: CASSMGVAGGPTDTQYF.

The chain couples TRBV4-1 to TRBJ1-1, with TRBD1 matching over 7 bases. Trimming at V came to 5 bases and at J to 3 bases, leaving 6 bases not matched to a gene. Germline V gene data show CDR1 as MGHRA and CDR2 as YSYEKL. This CDR3 comprises 14 residues. The CDR3 loop reads CASSFRQGDTEAFF. The CDR3 nucleotides read TGCGCCAGCAGCTTCCGACAGGGAGACACTGAAGCTTTCTTT.

The chain links TRBV5-1 to TRBJ2-3; 13 bases align to TRBD2. This CDR3 comprises 17 residues. CDR1 is SGHRS and CDR2 is YFSETQ in the germline V gene. The junction had 5 bases not matched to a gene; V was cut back by 4 bases and J by 0 bases. CDR3 DNA: TGCGCCAGCAGCAAAGGGACTAGCGGGGCTAGCACAGATACGCAGTATTTT. This sequence encodes CASSKGTSGASTDTQYF.

The CDR3 sequence is CASSFGGAYNEQFF. The CDR3 DNA reads as TGTGCCAGCAGTTTTGGGGGGGCGTACAATGAGCAGTTCTTC. The rearrangement uses TRBV27 and TRBJ2-1; the D gene is possibly TRBD2 (7 bases). Per the germline V gene, CDR1 is MNHEY and CDR2 is SMNVEV (reference sequence). V was pared by 3 bases and J by 4 bases, with 10 bases between. This CDR3 spans 14 amino acids.

This chain joins TRBV5-1 and TRBJ2-3; TRBD2 agrees at 15 bases. V shed 4 bases, J shed 5 bases, and the junction held 5 bases outside the gene matches. The CDR3 loop spans 16 amino acids. Per germline, CDR1 SGHRS and CDR2 YFSETQ. Here the CDR3 DNA reads TGCGCCAGCAGCCGGACTAGCGGGGGGGCGGAAGATACGCAGTATTTT. Translation: CASSRTSGGAEDTQYF.

J is TRBJ1-2 and V is TRBV6-2 or TRBV6-3; no firm D call. Trimming took off 0 bases at V and 6 bases at J, with 11 bases between the two ends. CDR3 length: 14 amino acids. Looked up from germline, CDR1 is MNHEY and CDR2 is SVGEGT. CDR3 loop: CASSYSPEDHGYTF. The CDR3 nucleotides read TGTGCCAGCAGTTACTCTCCGGAGGACCATGGCTACACCTTC.

This clone was seen only once. The rearrangement joins TRBV11-2 to TRBJ2-1, with TRBD2 identical over 8 bases. CDR1 is SGHAT, CDR2 FQNNGV, per germline. The CDR3 covers 14 residues. The trim removed 8 bases at V and 8 bases at J, leaving 11 bases unmatched. CDR3 sequence reads: CASQPGGVRDEQFF. CDR3 DNA sequence: TGTGCCAGCCAACCGGGGGGGGTTAGGGATGAGCAGTTCTTC.

CDR3 in amino acids: CASSVEQGFYNEQFF. The CDR3 DNA reads as TGTGCCAGCAGCGTAGAACAGGGGTTCTACAATGAGCAGTTCTTC. The rearrangement links TRBV9 to TRBJ2-1; 7 nucleotides agree with TRBD1. CDR3 size: 15 residues. Unmatched junction bases numbered 3, after V lost 0 bases and J lost 3 bases. Germline V lookup: CDR1 SGDLS, CDR2 YYNGEE.

The count of this clone is one. The chain has TRBV7-8 and TRBJ2-5; 8 bases fit TRBD1. The length of the CDR3 is 14 residues. Per germline, CDR1 SGHVS and CDR2 FQNEAQ. The J segment lost 2 bases and the V segment lost 5 bases, leaving 4 bases of the junction unmatched. In DNA form, the CDR3 reads TGTGCCAGCAGCCCGGACAGGGAGCAAGAGACCCAGTACTTC. This codes for CASSPDREQETQYF.

The chain couples TRBV6-6 to TRBJ1-6, with 10 bases that match TRBD1. The CDR3 has 16 amino acids. The ends lost 4 bases at V and 7 bases at J; junction bases unmatched: 7. From germline, CDR1 is MNHNY and CDR2 SVGAGI (reference sequence). The CDR3 spells CASSSADRGLNSPLHF. As DNA, the CDR3 is TGTGCCAGCAGTTCCGCCGACAGGGGGCTCAATTCACCCCTCCACTTT.

The chain uses TRBV4-3 and TRBJ2-7; unclear D gene. Per the germline V gene, CDR1 is LGHNA and CDR2 is YSLEER. This CDR3 has 15 residues. V lost 3 bases and J 2 bases, leaving 14 bases between the germline ends. The CDR3 nucleotides read TGCGCCAGCAGCCACCGCCTCACAGACACCTACGAGCAGTACTTC. This translates into CASSHRLTDTYEQYF.

This chain connects TRBV4-1 to TRBJ1-1; D gene uncertain. CDR3 length: 15 residues. V was pared by 1 base and J by 1 base, with 10 bases between. Germline CDR1 and CDR2: MGHRA and YSYEKL. The CDR3 nucleotides are TGCGCCAGCAGCCAAGGGTCCGGGGAGAACACTGAAGCTTTCTTT. Its translation: CASSQGSGENTEAFF.

This clone was recorded once. V gene TRBV4-1 combines with J gene TRBJ2-3; tentative D call: TRBD1 (6 bases). Germline CDR1 and CDR2: MGHRA and YSYEKL. Trimming left V 1 base short and J 5 bases short, with 10 bases between. This CDR3 comprises 14 residues. The CDR3 DNA reads as TGCGCCAGCAGCCAAGCACAGGGTGAAGATACGCAGTATTTT. Residues: CASSQAQGEDTQYF.